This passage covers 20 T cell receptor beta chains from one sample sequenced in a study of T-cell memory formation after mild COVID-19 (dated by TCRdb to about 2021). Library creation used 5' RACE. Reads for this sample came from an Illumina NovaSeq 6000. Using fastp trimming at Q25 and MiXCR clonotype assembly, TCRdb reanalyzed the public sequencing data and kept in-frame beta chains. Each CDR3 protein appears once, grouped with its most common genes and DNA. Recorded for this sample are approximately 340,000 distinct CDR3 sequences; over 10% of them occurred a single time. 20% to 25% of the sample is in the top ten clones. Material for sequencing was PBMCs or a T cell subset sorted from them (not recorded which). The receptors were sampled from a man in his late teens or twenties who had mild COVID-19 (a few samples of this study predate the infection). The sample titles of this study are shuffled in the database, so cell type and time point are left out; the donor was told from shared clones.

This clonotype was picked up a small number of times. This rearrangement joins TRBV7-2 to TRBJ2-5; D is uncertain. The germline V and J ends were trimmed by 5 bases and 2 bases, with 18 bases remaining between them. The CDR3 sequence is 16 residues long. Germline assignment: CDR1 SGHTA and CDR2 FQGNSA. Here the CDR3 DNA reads TGTGCCAGCAGCAAAACAGAAGAATTCTTTCAAGAGACCCAGTACTTC. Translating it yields CASSKTEEFFQETQYF.

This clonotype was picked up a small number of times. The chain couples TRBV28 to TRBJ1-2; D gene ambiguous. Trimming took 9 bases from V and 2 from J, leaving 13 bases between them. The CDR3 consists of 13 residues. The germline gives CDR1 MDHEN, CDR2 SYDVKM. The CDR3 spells CASRTMGNYGYTF. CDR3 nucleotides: TGTGCCAGTAGAACGATGGGCAACTATGGCTACACCTTC.

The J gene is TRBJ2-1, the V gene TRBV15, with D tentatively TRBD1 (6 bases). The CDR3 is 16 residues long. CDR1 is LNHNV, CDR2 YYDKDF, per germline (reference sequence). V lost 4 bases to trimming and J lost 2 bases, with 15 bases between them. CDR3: CATSMGAFQPYNEQFF. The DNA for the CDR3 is TGTGCCACCAGCATGGGGGCATTCCAGCCCTACAATGAGCAGTTCTTC.

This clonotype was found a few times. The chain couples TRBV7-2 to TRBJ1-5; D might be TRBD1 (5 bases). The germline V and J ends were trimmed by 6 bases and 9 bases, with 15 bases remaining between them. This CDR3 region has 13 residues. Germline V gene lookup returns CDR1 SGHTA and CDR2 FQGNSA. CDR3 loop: CASSRGRERPQHF. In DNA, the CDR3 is TGTGCCAGCAGTAGGGGCAGGGAAAGGCCCCAGCATTTT. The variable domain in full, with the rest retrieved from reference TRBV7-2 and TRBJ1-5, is GAGVSQSPSNKVTEKGKDVELRCDPISGHTALYWYRQSLGQGLEFLIYFQGNSAPDKSGLPSDRFSAERTGGSVSTLTIQRTQQEDSAVYLCASSRGRERPQHFGDGTRLSIL.

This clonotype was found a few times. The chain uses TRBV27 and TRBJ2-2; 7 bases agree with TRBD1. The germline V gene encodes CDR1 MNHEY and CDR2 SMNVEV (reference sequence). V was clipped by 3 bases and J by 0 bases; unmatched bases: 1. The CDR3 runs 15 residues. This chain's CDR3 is CASSLTGTNTGELFF. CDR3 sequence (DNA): TGTGCCAGCAGTTTGACAGGGACGAACACCGGGGAGCTGTTTTTT.

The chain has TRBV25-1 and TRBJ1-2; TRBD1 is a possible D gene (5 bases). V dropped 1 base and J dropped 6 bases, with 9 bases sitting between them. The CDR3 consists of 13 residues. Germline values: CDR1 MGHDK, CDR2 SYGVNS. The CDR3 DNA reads TGTGCCAGCAGTGAATTACAGGCGGATGGCTACACCTTC. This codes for CASSELQADGYTF.

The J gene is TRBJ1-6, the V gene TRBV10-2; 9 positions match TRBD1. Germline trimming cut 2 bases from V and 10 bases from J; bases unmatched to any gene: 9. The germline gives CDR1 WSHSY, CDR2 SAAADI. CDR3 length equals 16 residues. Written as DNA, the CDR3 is TGCGCCAGCAGTGAGGGGGACAGGGTGATATTCTCACCCCTCCACTTT. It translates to CASSEGDRVIFSPLHF.

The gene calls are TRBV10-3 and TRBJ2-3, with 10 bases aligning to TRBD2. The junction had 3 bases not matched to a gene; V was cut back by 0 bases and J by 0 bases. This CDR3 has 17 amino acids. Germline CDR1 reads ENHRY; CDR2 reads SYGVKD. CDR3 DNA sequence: TGTGCCATCAGTGAGTCCCGGACTAGCGGCAGCACAGATACGCAGTATTTT. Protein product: CAISESRTSGSTDTQYF.

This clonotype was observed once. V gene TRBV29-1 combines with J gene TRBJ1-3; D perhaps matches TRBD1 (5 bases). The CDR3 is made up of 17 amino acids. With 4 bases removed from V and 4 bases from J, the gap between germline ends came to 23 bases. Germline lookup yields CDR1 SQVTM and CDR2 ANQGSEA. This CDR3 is CSVVCGWDPWRGNTIYF. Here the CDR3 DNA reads TGCAGCGTTGTCTGCGGTTGGGACCCCTGGAGAGGAAACACCATATATTTT.

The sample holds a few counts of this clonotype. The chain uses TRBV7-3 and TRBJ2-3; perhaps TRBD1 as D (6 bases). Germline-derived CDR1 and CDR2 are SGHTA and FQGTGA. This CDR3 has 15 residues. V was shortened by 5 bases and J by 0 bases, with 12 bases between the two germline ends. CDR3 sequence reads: CASSQGPSSTDTQYF. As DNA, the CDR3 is TGTGCCAGCAGCCAGGGGCCTTCTAGCACAGATACGCAGTATTTT.

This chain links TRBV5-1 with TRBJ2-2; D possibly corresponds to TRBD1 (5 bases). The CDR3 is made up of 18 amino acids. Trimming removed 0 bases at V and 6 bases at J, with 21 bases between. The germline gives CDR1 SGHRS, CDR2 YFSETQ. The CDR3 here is CASSLESQTGSGAGELFF. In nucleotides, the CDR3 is TGCGCCAGCAGCTTGGAGTCCCAAACAGGCTCTGGAGCCGGGGAGCTGTTTTTT.

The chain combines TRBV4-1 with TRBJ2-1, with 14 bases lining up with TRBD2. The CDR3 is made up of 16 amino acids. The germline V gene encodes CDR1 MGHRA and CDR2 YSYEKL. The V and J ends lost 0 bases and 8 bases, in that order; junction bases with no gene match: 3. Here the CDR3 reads CASSQDGGLAGDEQFF. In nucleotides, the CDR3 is TGCGCCAGCAGCCAAGATGGGGGACTAGCGGGGGATGAGCAGTTCTTC.

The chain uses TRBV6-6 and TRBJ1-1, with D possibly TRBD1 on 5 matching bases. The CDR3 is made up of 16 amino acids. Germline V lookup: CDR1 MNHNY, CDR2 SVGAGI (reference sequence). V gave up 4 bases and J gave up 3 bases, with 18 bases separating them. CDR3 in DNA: TGTGCCAGCAGTTTGCCGGACGGGGGGTCCCACACTGAAGCTTTCTTT. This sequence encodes CASSLPDGGSHTEAFF.

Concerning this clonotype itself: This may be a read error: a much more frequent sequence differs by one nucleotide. The CDR3 nucleotides read TGTGCCAGCAGCTCCCGGGGGGCGCCGGCTTTCTTT. Encoded protein: CASSSRGAPAFF. The chain recombines TRBV7-9 with TRBJ1-1; a possible D gene is TRBD1 (6 bases). The CDR3 has 12 residues. Germline V gene sequence: CDR1 SEHNR, CDR2 FQNEAQ (reference sequence). Trimming took off 4 bases at V and 11 bases at J, with 14 bases between the two ends.

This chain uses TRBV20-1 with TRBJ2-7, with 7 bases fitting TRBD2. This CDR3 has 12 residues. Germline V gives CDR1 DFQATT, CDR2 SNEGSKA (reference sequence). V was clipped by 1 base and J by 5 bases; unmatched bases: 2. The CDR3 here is CSARVGGNEQYV. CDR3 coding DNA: TGCAGTGCTAGAGTGGGAGGGAACGAGCAGTACGTC.

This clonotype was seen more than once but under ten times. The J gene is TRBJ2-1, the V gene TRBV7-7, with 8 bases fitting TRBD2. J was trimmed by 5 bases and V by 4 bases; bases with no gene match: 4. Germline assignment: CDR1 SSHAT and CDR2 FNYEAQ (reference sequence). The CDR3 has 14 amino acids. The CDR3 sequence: CASSWGLGNNEQFF. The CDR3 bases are TGTGCCAGCAGCTGGGGACTAGGAAACAATGAGCAGTTCTTC.

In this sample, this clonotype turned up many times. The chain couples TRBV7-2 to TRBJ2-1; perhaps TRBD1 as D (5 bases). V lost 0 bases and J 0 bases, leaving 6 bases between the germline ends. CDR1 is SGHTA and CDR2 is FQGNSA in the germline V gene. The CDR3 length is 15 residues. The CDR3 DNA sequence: TGTGCCAGCAGCTTAGCGGGGCTCTCCTACAATGAGCAGTTCTTC. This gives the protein CASSLAGLSYNEQFF.

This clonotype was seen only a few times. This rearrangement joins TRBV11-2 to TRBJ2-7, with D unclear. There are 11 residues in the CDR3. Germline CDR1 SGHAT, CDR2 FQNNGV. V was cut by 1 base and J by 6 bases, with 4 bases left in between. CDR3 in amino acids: CASSLGPEQYV. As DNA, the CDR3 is TGTGCCAGCAGCTTAGGTCCCGAGCAGTACGTC.

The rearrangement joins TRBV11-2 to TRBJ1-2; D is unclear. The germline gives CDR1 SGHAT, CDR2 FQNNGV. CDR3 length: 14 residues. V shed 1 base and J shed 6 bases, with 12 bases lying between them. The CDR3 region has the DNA TGTGCCAGCAGCTTAGGGCGGGGTGTGGATGGCTACACCTTC. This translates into CASSLGRGVDGYTF.

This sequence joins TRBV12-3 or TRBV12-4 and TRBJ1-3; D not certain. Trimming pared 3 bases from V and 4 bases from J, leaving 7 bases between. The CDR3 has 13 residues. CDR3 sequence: CASSFWAGNTIYF. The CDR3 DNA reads TGTGCCAGCAGTTTTTGGGCGGGAAACACCATATATTTT.